This TCR beta chain was captured by sequencing in a study of blood T cell repertoires in COVID-19. Overall study context: Donors in the United States, Italy and Spain gave samples during acute or convalescent COVID-19.

Living in about two dozen US areas, the participants were between about 18 and 100 years of age. The CDR3 is 14 residues long. The V end was cut by 4 bases, the J end by 1 base, with 10 bases between. Looked up from germline, CDR1 is LGHDT and CDR2 is YNNKEL (reference sequence). As handled by the study authors: The assay estimated nucleated cells by amplifying reference gene primers. Clones were read by immunoSEQ multiplex PCR, and TCRdb kept only the in-frame ones, dropping some. V and J calls and clone size follow that table, whereas D and trimming were derived from the DNA. The repertoire holds around 500,000 clones, about 88% seen once, with around 7.9% in the top ten.

Sequencing was carried out using PBMCs or T cells enriched from blood (not recorded which). This chain uses TRBV3-1 (or the pseudogene TRBV3-2) with TRBJ1-1; D uncertain. The sequence came from a woman aged 55-70 years who had recovered from COVID-19. CDR3 in amino acids: CASSPWETNTEAFF. CDR3 coding DNA: TGTGCCAGCAGCCCTTGGGAGACGAACACTGAAGCTTTCTTT.